The clone carrying this T cell receptor beta chain was detected once. The data were taken from a study of technical replicates of blood from a handful of donors. The protocol was immunoSEQ multiplex PCR, while the TCRdb copy is restricted to in-frame clones and leaves out a portion. This table has 14,000 or so clones, 84% appearing once. There are 16 residues in the CDR3. The germline gives CDR1 LGHNA, CDR2 YNFKEQ. J lost 1 base, V lost 0 bases, and 3 bases had no gene match. The chain joins TRBV4-2 to TRBJ1-5; 7 bases are a match to TRBD1. Input material: PBMCs. This sequence was found in a human donor in good health. CDR3 in DNA: TGTGCCAGCAGCCAAGAACCGGGACAGAGCAATCAGCCCCAGCATTTT. Protein: CASSQEPGQSNQPQHF.